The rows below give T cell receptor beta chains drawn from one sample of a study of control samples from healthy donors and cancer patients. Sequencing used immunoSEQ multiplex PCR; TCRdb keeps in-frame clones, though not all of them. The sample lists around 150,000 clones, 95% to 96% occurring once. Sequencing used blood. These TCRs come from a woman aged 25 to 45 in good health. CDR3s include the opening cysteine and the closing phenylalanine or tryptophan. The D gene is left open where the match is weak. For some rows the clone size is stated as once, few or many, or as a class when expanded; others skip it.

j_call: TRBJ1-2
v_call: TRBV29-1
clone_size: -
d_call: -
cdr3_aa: CSVGTIAGGYTF
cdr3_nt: TGCAGCGTTGGAACAATTGCTGGCGGCTACACCTTC

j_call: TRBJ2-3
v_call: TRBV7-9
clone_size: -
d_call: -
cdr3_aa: CASQPSPNTQYF
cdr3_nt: TGTGCCAGCCAGCCCTCACCGAATACGCAGTATTTT

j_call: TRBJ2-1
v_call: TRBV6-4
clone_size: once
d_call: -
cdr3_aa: CASKLKRHRFSYNEQFF
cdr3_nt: TGTGCCAGCAAACTCAAAAGACACCGCTTTTCCTACAATGAGCAGTTCTTC

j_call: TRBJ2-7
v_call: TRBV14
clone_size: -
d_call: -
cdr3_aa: CASSQGGRVYEQYF
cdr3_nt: TGTGCCAGCAGCCAAGGAGGCAGGGTCTACGAGCAGTACTTC

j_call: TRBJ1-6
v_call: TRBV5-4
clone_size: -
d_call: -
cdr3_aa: CASSAGGSYNSPLHF
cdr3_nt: TGTGCCAGCAGCGCTGGGGGCTCCTATAATTCACCCCTCCACTTT

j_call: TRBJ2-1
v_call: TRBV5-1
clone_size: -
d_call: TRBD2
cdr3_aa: CASALPGGFNEQFF
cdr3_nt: TGCGCCAGCGCTTTACCGGGGGGGTTTAATGAGCAGTTCTTC

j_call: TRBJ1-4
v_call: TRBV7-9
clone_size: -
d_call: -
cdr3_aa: CASSPAQGNEKLFF
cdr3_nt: TGTGCCAGCAGTCCGGCGCAGGGGAACGAAAAACTGTTTTTT

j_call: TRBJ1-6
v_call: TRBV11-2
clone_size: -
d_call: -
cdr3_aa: CASTRVTSYNSPLHF
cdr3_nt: TGTGCCAGCACCAGGGTCACCTCCTATAATTCACCCCTCCACTTT

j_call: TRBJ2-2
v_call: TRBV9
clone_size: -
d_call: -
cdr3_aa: CASSPRWLGTGELFF
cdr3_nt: TGTGCCAGCAGCCCACGGTGGCTAGGGACCGGGGAGCTGTTTTTT

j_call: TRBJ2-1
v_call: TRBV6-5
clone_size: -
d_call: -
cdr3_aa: CASSYGSMDEQFF
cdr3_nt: TGTGCCAGCAGTTATGGTTCGATGGATGAGCAGTTCTTC

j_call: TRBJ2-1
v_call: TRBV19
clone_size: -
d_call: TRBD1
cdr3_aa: CASRSWGQGTLDNEQFF
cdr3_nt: TGTGCCAGTAGATCTTGGGGACAGGGGACCCTCGACAATGAGCAGTTCTTC

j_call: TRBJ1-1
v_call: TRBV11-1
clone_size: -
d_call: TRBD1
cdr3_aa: CASSSLDRVGNTEAFF
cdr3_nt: TGTGCCAGCAGCTCCCTGGACAGGGTTGGGAACACTGAAGCTTTCTTT

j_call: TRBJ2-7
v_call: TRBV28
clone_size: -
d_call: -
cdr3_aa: CASRNPQGNEQYF
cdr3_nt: TGTGCCAGCAGAAACCCACAGGGAAACGAGCAGTACTTC

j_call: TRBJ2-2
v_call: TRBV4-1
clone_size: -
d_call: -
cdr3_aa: CASSPDSPNTGELFF
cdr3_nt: TGCGCCAGCAGCCCGGACAGCCCGAACACCGGGGAGCTGTTTTTT

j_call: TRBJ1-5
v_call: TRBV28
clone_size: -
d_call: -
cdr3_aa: CASKRGGNQPQHF
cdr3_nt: TGTGCCAGTAAGAGGGGGGGGAATCAGCCCCAGCATTTT

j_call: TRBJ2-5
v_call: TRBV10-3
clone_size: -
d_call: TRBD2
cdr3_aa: CAISESRASGQETQYF
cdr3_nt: TGTGCCATCAGTGAGTCGAGGGCTAGCGGGCAAGAGACCCAGTACTTC

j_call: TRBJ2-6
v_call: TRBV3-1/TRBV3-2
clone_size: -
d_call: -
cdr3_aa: CASSQDRAESGANVLTF
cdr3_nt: TGTGCCAGCAGCCAAGATCGTGCGGAGTCTGGGGCCAACGTCCTGACTTTC

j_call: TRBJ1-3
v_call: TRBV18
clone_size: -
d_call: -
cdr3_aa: CASSPVGTTGSGNTIYF
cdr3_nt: TGTGCCAGCTCACCTGTGGGGACAACCGGCTCTGGAAACACCATATATTTT

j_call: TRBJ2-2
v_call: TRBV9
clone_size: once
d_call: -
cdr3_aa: CASSSSARGANTGELFF
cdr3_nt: TGTGCCAGCAGCTCCTCCGCGCGGGGCGCGAACACCGGGGAGCTGTTTTTT

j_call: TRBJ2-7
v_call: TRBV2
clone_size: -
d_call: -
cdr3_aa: CASKKDGWNEQYF
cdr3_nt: TGTGCCAGTAAAAAGGACGGATGGAACGAGCAGTACTTC

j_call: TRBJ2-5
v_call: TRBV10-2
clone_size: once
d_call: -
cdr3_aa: CASSVPDSAPQETQYF
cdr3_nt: TGCGCCAGCAGTGTACCCGACAGTGCCCCGCAGGAGACCCAGTACTTC

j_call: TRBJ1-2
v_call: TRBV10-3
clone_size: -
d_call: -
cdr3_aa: CAISVEGQHGYTF
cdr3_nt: TGTGCCATCAGTGTAGAGGGGCAACATGGCTACACCTTC

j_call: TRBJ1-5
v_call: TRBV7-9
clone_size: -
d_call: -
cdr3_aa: CASSFMSPGVRNQPQHF
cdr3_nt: TGTGCCAGCAGCTTTATGTCCCCAGGGGTACGCAATCAGCCCCAGCATTTT